This TCR beta chain appears in the sequencing data of a study of neurological immune-mediated disorders. The time point denotes: longitudinal time-point 3. Ten or more counts support this clonotype. With 10-nucleotide random UMIs, 5'RACE was used to make the cDNA. TCRdb itself ran the 5' RACE reads through MiXCR, one entry per CDR3 protein. The table includes about 45,000 distinct CDR3 sequences, approximately 13% detected once. V trimming: 3 bases; J trimming: 7 bases; junction bases outside the gene matches: 3. The CDR3 contains 12 residues. Germline V lookup: CDR1 SGDLS, CDR2 YYNGEE. The V call is TRBV9, the J call TRBJ1-2, with 7 bases that match TRBD1. The clonotype was recovered from a man aged 30-40 years in good health. Sequenced material: PBMCs. CDR3 region: CASSGDRVGYTF. The CDR3 DNA reads TGTGCCAGCAGCGGTGACAGGGTTGGCTACACCTTC.